The entry below gives a single TCR beta chain sequence along with its context. This clonotype appeared many times. Its antigen specificity is not known. No base-level quality is on record; no much larger clone is a single base apart. Amplification of TCR beta CDR3 regions was carried out from RNA transcripts. The first round of RT-PCR for the TCR CDR3 was performed with the HTBI primer set and the Qiagen OneStep RT-PCR kit. Libraries were constructed in a second round of multiplex PCR, after which size selection and purification were performed. The libraries were sequenced on an Illumina HiSeq2000 using paired-end 100 bp reads. Per the source publication's procedure: SOAPnuke was used to process the raw data, with reads discarded if the reads contained adapters or uncalled bases, had a mean Phred below 15, or lacked an exact constant-primer or identifier match. COPE v1.2.5 was used to merge high-quality paired reads, and clonotypes were defined as unique nucleotide sequences. MiTCR v1.1 was used to align clonotypes to the IMGT TRBV, TRBD and TRBJ reference segments. The analysis was restricted to V-J combinations with a frequency above 0.0001, which together covered 99.2% of the repertoires. A TCS score was defined as the ratio between F50 (clonal expansion) and ExV (chaos), using BLOSUM62-based TCRdist between CDR3 peptides within each V-J. Welch's t-statistics and random forest reduced just over 500 V-J features to roughly 13, which were used in a naive Bayes classifier (R e1071). In TCRdb, the public reads were trimmed at Q25 with fastp and aligned with MiXCR, with productive beta chains retained. A single entry per CDR3 protein holds the most common genes and DNA from its merged rows. The authors' filters were not applied to this entry. This sample comprises 620,000 or so distinct CDR3 sequences, roughly 15% of them detected only once. The top ten clonotypes cover about an eighth of the sample.

The data belong to a study of T cells in Graves' hyperthyroidism and ophthalmopathy (dated by TCRdb to about 2019). Looking at the study overall: Peripheral blood samples were taken at initial diagnosis, before any treatment was given. The 100 or so discovery patients were divided at random into training and test sets in a 7:3 ratio. The paper reports TCR Vbeta CDR3 sequencing of fewer than 150 peripheral blood samples: under 45 ophthalmopathy, roughly 80 hyperthyroidism and around 17 progressor patients. An independent validation cohort of about 19 hyperthyroidism patients and approximately 17 patients who later progressed to ophthalmopathy tested prospective prediction of ophthalmopathy. A discovery cohort of about a hundred patients, roughly 40 with Graves' ophthalmopathy and approximately 57 with stable Graves' hyperthyroidism, was used to find distinguishing TCR V-J signatures. After sampling, hyperthyroidism patients received methimazole starting at 30 mg daily, and ophthalmopathy patients received high-dose intravenous methylprednisolone. In addition, the study compared T-cell repertoires in thyroid tissue and in blood from roughly 6 Graves' hyperthyroidism patients. Paper-wide results and their limitations: No statistical method was used to fix the sample size in advance, and group allocation was not hidden from the investigators. In validation, the model predicted progression to ophthalmopathy with around 71% sensitivity and 72% to 85% specificity, a median of about six months before onset. A model built on a 13 V-J signature distinguished ophthalmopathy from stable hyperthyroidism, reaching 85% to 90% sensitivity and about 81% specificity in cross-validation and 80%/75% in testing. Most expanded thyroid clonotypes (frequency above 0.001) were also detected in blood, suggesting blood repertoires may reflect thyroid immune responses.

The germline V gene yields SNHLY for CDR1 and FYNNEI for CDR2. V is cut back by 7 bases and J by 9 bases, with 3 bases in the junction unmatched. Including the terminal cysteine and phenylalanine, the CDR3 comprises 12 residues. Only the CDR3 DNA is retained, 36 bases long and in frame from the first base. Ophthalmopathy patients had moderately to severely active disease, Clinical Activity Score of at least 3, NOSPECS grade of at least 4, and duration under 3 months. Exclusion was applied to patients with uncontrolled infections, other autoimmune diseases, pregnancy or lactation. Diagnoses were established on the basis of clinical symptoms, serum thyroxine and TRAb, thyroid ultrasound, and orbital computed tomography. PBMCs were separated from 8 to 10 ml of fresh peripheral blood using Ficoll-Paque density gradient centrifugation. Total RNA was extracted with Trizol reagent, and quality was checked on an Agilent 2100 Bioanalyzer.

The chain is encoded by TRBV2 joined to TRBJ1-2, with 12 central nucleotides matching TRBD1. This receptor was taken from a woman in her forties or fifties with Graves' ophthalmopathy. Sequenced material: blood. The CDR3 has the sequence CASIGTGGRYTF. The DNA sequence reads TGTGCCAGCATAGGGACAGGGGGCCGCTACACCTTC.